Shown below are 3 T cell receptor beta chains from a single sample sequenced in a study of blood T cell repertoires in COVID-19. This table comes from immunoSEQ multiplex PCR, and its TCRdb copy is limited to in-frame clones, with some not included. Here the sample spans under 85,000 clones, around three quarters being singletons. The sequenced sample consisted of peripheral blood. These receptors were collected from a woman of 80 years or more with active or convalescent COVID-19.

This clone was observed a handful of times. V and J are TRBV4-1 and TRBJ2-7, with 8 bases that match TRBD1. V shed 0 bases, J shed 1 base, and the junction held 2 bases outside the gene matches. Germline V gene sequence: CDR1 MGHRA, CDR2 YSYEKL. This CDR3 spans 15 amino acids. Here the CDR3 reads CASSQERDRSYEQYF. The CDR3 DNA reads as TGCGCCAGCAGCCAAGAGAGGGACAGGTCCTACGAGCAGTACTTC.

The chain combines TRBV4-3 with TRBJ1-5, with 8 bases lining up with TRBD1. The V segment lost 1 base and the J segment 0 bases; nucleotides outside the gene matches: 5. Germline loops: CDR1 LGHNA, CDR2 YSLEER. The CDR3 has 17 amino acids. The CDR3 loop is CASSQAWDRFSNQPQHF. The CDR3 coding sequence is TGCGCCAGCAGCCAAGCCTGGGACAGGTTTAGCAATCAGCCCCAGCATTTT.

This clone has a handful of counts. V and J are TRBV5-1 and TRBJ2-5, with 7 bases identical to TRBD1. The junction had 4 bases not matched to a gene; V was cut back by 4 bases and J by 1 base. The CDR3 extends over 14 amino acids. Germline CDR1 reads SGHRS; CDR2 reads YFSETQ. CDR3 loop: CASSVTGTQETQYF. The DNA of the CDR3 is TGCGCCAGCAGCGTGACAGGGACCCAAGAGACCCAGTACTTC.